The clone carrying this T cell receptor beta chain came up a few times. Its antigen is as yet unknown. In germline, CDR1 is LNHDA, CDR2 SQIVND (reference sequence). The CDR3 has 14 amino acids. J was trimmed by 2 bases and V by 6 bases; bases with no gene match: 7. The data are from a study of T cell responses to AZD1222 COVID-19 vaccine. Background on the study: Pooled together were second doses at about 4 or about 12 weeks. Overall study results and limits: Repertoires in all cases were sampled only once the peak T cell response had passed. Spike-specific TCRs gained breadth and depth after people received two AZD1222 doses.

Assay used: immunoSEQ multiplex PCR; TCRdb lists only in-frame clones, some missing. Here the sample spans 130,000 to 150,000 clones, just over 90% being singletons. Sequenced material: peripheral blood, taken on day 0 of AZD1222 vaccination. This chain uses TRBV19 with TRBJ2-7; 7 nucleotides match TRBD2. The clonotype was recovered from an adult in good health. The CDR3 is CASRRSGLTYEQYF. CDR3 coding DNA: TGTGCCAGTAGGCGTAGCGGGCTAACCTACGAGCAGTACTTC.